Sequencing of this T cell receptor beta chain was carried out in a study of CD8 T cells in ankylosing spondylitis (TCRdb year 2017). Notes on the research overall: The study set out to find disease-linked TCR variants by profiling T cell receptor beta repertoires in ankylosing spondylitis patients and healthy donors. Samples of peripheral blood were taken, and for ankylosing spondylitis patients, synovial fluid was collected as well. The full study cohort was made up of about 25 ankylosing spondylitis patients and about a hundred healthy donors.

What the research found in general, with its limitations: Significant enrichment of the disease-linked clones was reported in matched synovial fluid samples from ankylosing spondylitis patients. Some motif variants were previously reported in synovial fluid and blood of reactive arthritis patients, suggesting common disease-initiation mechanisms. The disease-linked clones showed a CD8+ phenotype and occurred at relatively low frequencies in peripheral blood. Blood from ankylosing spondylitis patients appeared to be characterized by a TCR beta motif made up of under ten highly homologous amino acid variants.

The germline V gene supplies CDR1 SGHRS and CDR2 YFSETQ. V ends up 4 bases short and J 2 bases short, with an unmatched junction base count of 3. Inclusive of the bounding cysteine and phenylalanine, the CDR3 is 14 residues long. The retained sequence is limited to the CDR3, 42 bases, with the frame set at the first base. TCRdb names Illumina HiSeq 2500 as the instrument used. TCR beta libraries were prepared by quantitative 5'-RACE with molecular barcodes. The paper's processing steps were these. To identify disease-linked TCR variants, a new computational method was used, one built on a probabilistic model of VDJ rearrangement. The public reads were quality trimmed at Q25 with fastp and then assembled into clones with MiXCR by TCRdb, keeping productive beta chains. Rows are unified per CDR3 protein, each entry keeping the most common DNA and genes. In this record, the V and J calls reflect TCRdb's handling and not the investigators' own analysis. The sample table holds about 360,000 distinct CDR3 sequences, of which roughly 14% were seen once. The top ten clones comprise approximately 1% of the sample.

This clonotype was observed many times. Its antigen is still unknown. Base qualities are not provided; no much larger clone lies one nucleotide away. The sequencing sample was made of blood, either unsorted or a sorted T cell fraction (not recorded which). This sequence was found in a male donor with ankylosing spondylitis or in good health (not recorded which). The V and J segments used are TRBV5-1 and TRBJ1-3, with 7 bases aligning to TRBD1. The base sequence is TGCGCCAGCAGCAGCGGGACAGCTGGAAACACCATATATTTT. Translated, it reads CASSSGTAGNTIYF.